Listed here are 29 T cell receptor beta chains from one sample, sequenced in a study of early T cells in non-severe SARS-CoV-2 infection. One entry per CDR3 protein results from TCRdb running MiXCR on the 5' RACE reads. The table has fewer than 55,000 distinct CDR3 sequences, less than 9.5% seen once. The specimen was whole blood. The origin of the receptors is an adult who was a healthcare worker with PCR-confirmed SARS-CoV-2 infection or an uninfected control (not recorded which).

This clonotype occurred a few times. The chain has TRBV7-8 and TRBJ2-2; 7 bases agree with TRBD2. Germline V gene sequence: CDR1 SGHVS, CDR2 FQNEAQ. The ends lost 0 bases at V and 3 bases at J; junction bases unmatched: 1. The length of the CDR3 is 15 residues. This CDR3 reads CASSLAGGDTGELFF. The CDR3 DNA follows: TGTGCCAGCAGCTTAGCGGGAGGGGACACCGGGGAGCTGTTTTTT. Together with reference TRBV7-8 and TRBJ2-2, the CDR3 gives the full variable domain: GAGVSQSPRYKVAKRGQDVALRCDPISGHVSLFWYQQALGQGPEFLTYFQNEAQLDKSGLPSDRFFAERPEGSVSTLKIQRTQQEDSAVYLCASSLAGGDTGELFFGEGSRLTVL.

This clonotype was observed at least ten times. V usage is TRBV30 and J usage is TRBJ2-4, with a weak D call TRBD1 (6 bases). CDR1 and CDR2 from the germline V gene are GTSNPN and SVGIG (reference sequence). The CDR3 sequence is 15 residues long. Trimming shortened V by 0 bases and J by 4 bases, and 13 bases separated the two germline ends. The CDR3 nucleotides read TGTGCCTGGAGTGTACTCCACAGGGATAAAAACATTCAGTACTTC. Its protein product is CAWSVLHRDKNIQYF.

This clonotype was picked up many times. This chain joins TRBV5-1 and TRBJ2-1, with D possibly matching TRBD2 (6 bases). The germline gives CDR1 SGHRS, CDR2 YFSETQ. V was clipped by 2 bases and J by 5 bases, with 20 bases between them. The CDR3 runs to 17 residues. The CDR3 protein is CASSFRTGAGSDNEQFF. For the CDR3, the DNA is TGCGCCAGCAGCTTTAGGACGGGAGCTGGTTCAGACAATGAGCAGTTCTTC.

This clonotype has ten or more counts. V usage is TRBV5-6 and J usage is TRBJ1-5, with 7 bases identical to TRBD1. The CDR3 consists of 16 residues. Per germline, CDR1 SGHDT and CDR2 YYEEEE. After removal of 2 bases from V and 5 bases from J, the junction contained 10 bases not matched to a gene. The CDR3 is CASSLGGNREDQPQHF. In DNA form, the CDR3 reads TGTGCCAGCAGCTTAGGGGGCAACCGGGAGGATCAGCCCCAGCATTTT. The full variable domain, in which reference TRBV5-6 and TRBJ1-5 provide the parts outside the CDR3, is DAGVTQSPTHLIKTRGQQVTLRCSPKSGHDTVSWYQQALGQGPQFIFQYYEEEERQRGNFPDRFSGHQFPNYSSELNVNALLLGDSALYLCASSLGGNREDQPQHFGDGTRLSIL.

Comments on this clonotype: This may come from a read error, since a much larger clone is one base off. The V gene is TRBV5-1, the J gene TRBJ1-1, with 7 bases that match TRBD1. V shed 7 bases and J 4 bases; nucleotides not matched to a gene: 7. The germline V gene encodes CDR1 SGHRS and CDR2 YFSETQ. The CDR3 loop spans 13 amino acids. CDR3 sequence: CASGTGELTEAFF. The CDR3 DNA reads TGCGCCAGCGGAACAGGGGAACTCACTGAAGCTTTCTTT. The entire variable domain, with the rest obtained from reference TRBV5-1 and TRBJ1-1, is as follows: KAGVTQTPRYLIKTRGQQVTLSCSPISGHRSVSWYQQTPGQGLQFLFEYFSETQRNKGNFPGRFSGRQFSNSRSEMNVSTLELGDSALYLCASGTGELTEAFFGQGTRLTVV.

This clonotype occurred many times. The chain links TRBV7-9 to TRBJ2-2; a possible D gene is TRBD2 (6 bases). This CDR3 region has 14 residues. Trimming took 5 bases from V and 7 from J, leaving 14 bases between them. Germline V gene data show CDR1 as SEHNR and CDR2 as FQNEAQ (reference sequence). CDR3 sequence: CASSPQRAFGELFF. The CDR3 DNA follows: TGTGCCAGCAGCCCCCAGCGGGCTTTCGGGGAGCTGTTTTTT.

In its sample, this clonotype was seen many times. The chain is built from TRBV4-3 and TRBJ2-7, with TRBD1 identical over 7 bases. Germline CDR1 reads LGHNA; CDR2 reads YSLEER. The CDR3 contains 11 residues. J lost 6 bases, V lost 7 bases, and 3 bases had no gene match. CDR3 protein: CASKGAGEQYF. CDR3 coding DNA: TGCGCCAGCAAGGGGGCCGGCGAGCAGTACTTC.

J is TRBJ1-2 and V is TRBV10-3, with TRBD1 as a possible D gene (6 bases). Trimming stripped 6 bases from V and 6 bases from J, with 17 bases between. Germline V gene data show CDR1 as ENHRY and CDR2 as SYGVKD. This CDR3 contains 14 residues. CDR3 DNA sequence: TGTGCCATCAGGTTGGATAGGGGGACTCATGGCTACACCTTC. Protein sequence: CAIRLDRGTHGYTF.

The genes are TRBV7-2 and TRBJ1-1; D gene ambiguous. The ends were cut back, 4 bases at V and 1 base at J, with 7 bases in the middle. This CDR3 has 13 residues. Germline CDR1 and CDR2: SGHTA and FQGNSA. CDR3 sequence: CASSSHGNTEAFF. For the CDR3, the DNA is TGTGCCAGCAGCTCCCACGGGAACACTGAAGCTTTCTTT.

This clonotype was counted ten times or more. The V gene is TRBV20-1, the J gene TRBJ2-7, with 7 bases matching TRBD2. Germline loops: CDR1 DFQATT, CDR2 SNEGSKA (reference sequence). CDR3 size: 16 residues. Unmatched junction bases numbered 13, after V lost 0 bases and J lost 5 bases. The CDR3 nucleotides are TGCAGTGCTAGAGAGCCTCGAGCGGGAATGTCAGACGAGCAGTACTTC. Translated, it gives CSAREPRAGMSDEQYF.

This clonotype was counted between two and nine times. The J gene is TRBJ2-4, the V gene TRBV11-3; D is possibly TRBD1 (6 bases). The CDR3 has 13 amino acids. Trimming removed 5 bases at V and 9 bases at J, with 14 bases between. Germline CDR1 SGHNT, CDR2 YENEEA. Here the CDR3 reads CASSATTQGIQYF. For the CDR3, the DNA is TGTGCCAGCAGCGCTACTACACAGGGCATTCAGTACTTC.

The DNA for the CDR3 is TGTGCCAGCAGCCCGGGACTAGCGGGAGAGCAGTACTTC. Translation: CASSPGLAGEQYF. This chain connects TRBV3-1 to TRBJ2-7, with TRBD2 matching 13 bases. Germline V gives CDR1 LGHDT, CDR2 YNNKEL (reference sequence). CDR3 size: 13 residues. The V and J ends lost 4 bases and 7 bases, in that order; junction bases with no gene match: 1.

This clonotype was seen a handful of times. This chain joins TRBV6-6 and TRBJ2-7; D may be TRBD2 (6 bases). This CDR3 is 12 amino acids long. Trimming removed 6 bases from V and 7 bases from J, with 13 bases in between. The germline V gene encodes CDR1 MNHNY and CDR2 SVGAGI (reference sequence). The CDR3 region has the DNA TGTGCCAGCAGCAAGGGACTTCAAGAGCAGTACTTC. Its translation is CASSKGLQEQYF.

This clonotype appeared many times. V and J are TRBV2 and TRBJ1-5; 10 bases fit TRBD1. V lost 6 bases to trimming and J lost 3 bases; unmatched junction nucleotides: 5. The CDR3 loop spans 15 amino acids. Germline V gene sequence: CDR1 SNHLY, CDR2 FYNNEI. The CDR3 sequence is CASRRQGANNQPQHF. For the CDR3, the DNA is TGTGCCAGCAGGAGACAGGGGGCTAACAATCAGCCCCAGCATTTT.

The chain uses TRBV7-2 and TRBJ2-2, with 8 positions matching TRBD2. Germline V lookup: CDR1 SGHTA, CDR2 FQGNSA. The length of the CDR3 is 15 residues. V was clipped by 5 bases and J by 5 bases; unmatched bases: 7. DNA for the CDR3: TGTGCCAGCAGCCCCCGCTCGGGGGGGACCGGGGAGCTGTTTTTT. Protein sequence: CASSPRSGGTGELFF.

This clonotype was found many times. CDR3 protein: CSARDPASGLVADTQYF. The CDR3 bases are TGCAGTGCTAGAGATCCGGCTAGCGGTTTAGTTGCAGATACGCAGTATTTT. V and J are TRBV20-1 and TRBJ2-3, with 7 bases lining up with TRBD2. With 0 bases clipped from V and 4 bases from J, the junction kept 13 bases outside the gene matches. The CDR3 sequence is 17 residues long. Germline CDR1 DFQATT, CDR2 SNEGSKA (reference sequence).

In its sample, this clonotype was seen many times. The V and J genes are TRBV29-1 and TRBJ2-7; D ambiguous. This CDR3 spans 11 amino acids. Germline V lookup: CDR1 SQVTM, CDR2 ANQGSEA. V was clipped by 6 bases and J by 2 bases, with 8 bases between them. The CDR3 protein is CSVSSAYEQYF. CDR3 DNA sequence: TGCAGCGTCTCAAGCGCCTACGAGCAGTACTTC.

In its sample, this clonotype was seen many times. The V call is TRBV7-2, the J call TRBJ2-2, with unresolved D. There are 13 residues in the CDR3. Germline V gene lookup returns CDR1 SGHTA and CDR2 FQGNSA. V was trimmed by 2 bases and J by 7 bases, leaving 8 bases between them. CDR3 residues: CASSLSTRGELFF. Written as DNA, the CDR3 is TGTGCCAGCAGCTTATCGACTCGCGGGGAGCTGTTTTTT.

This rearrangement joins TRBV11-3 to TRBJ2-7; no reliable D call. The germline V gene encodes CDR1 SGHNT and CDR2 YENEEA. Deletions cut 2 bases from V and 6 bases from J, with 11 bases between. CDR3 size: 13 residues. The CDR3 sequence is CASSLSDNPEQYF. The DNA for the CDR3 is TGTGCCAGCAGCTTAAGCGATAATCCCGAGCAGTACTTC.

There are many counts of this clonotype. The genes are TRBV28 and TRBJ2-4; D uncertain. V lost 5 bases, J lost 0 bases, and 8 bases lay in between. This CDR3 contains 14 residues. CDR1 is MDHEN, CDR2 SYDVKM, per germline. As DNA, the CDR3 is TGTGCCAGCAGTCCAACCGGAGCCAAAAACATTCAGTACTTC. Residues: CASSPTGAKNIQYF.

CDR3 in DNA: TGTGCCAGCAGCTTGGCAGGGGTTAAGACTGAAGCTTTCTTT. Its protein is CASSLAGVKTEAFF. This rearrangement joins TRBV27 to TRBJ1-1, with a tentative D call TRBD1 (6 bases). Germline V gene sequence: CDR1 MNHEY, CDR2 SMNVEV (reference sequence). CDR3 size: 14 residues. V lost 6 bases and J lost 5, with 16 bases in between.

This clonotype was picked up a small number of times. The rearrangement joins TRBV6-1 to TRBJ2-5, with D unclear. CDR3 length: 14 residues. The germline V gene has CDR1 MNHNS and CDR2 SASEGT. V was pared by 4 bases and J by 5 bases, with 14 bases between. CDR3 region: CASSVGSRRETQYF. The CDR3 DNA follows: TGTGCCAGCAGTGTGGGGTCCAGAAGGGAGACCCAGTACTTC.

The table lists this clonotype with many counts. The chain has TRBV12-3 or TRBV12-4 and TRBJ1-1, with D possibly matching TRBD1 (6 bases). V was pared by 5 bases and J by 0 bases, with 13 bases between. The CDR3 is 15 residues long. The CDR3 loop is CASSPPDSMNTEAFF. In DNA, the CDR3 is TGTGCCAGCAGTCCTCCGGACAGCATGAACACTGAAGCTTTCTTT.

The V and J genes are TRBV20-1 and TRBJ2-1; 9 bases match TRBD2. With 8 bases clipped from V and 4 bases from J, the junction kept 9 bases outside the gene matches. The CDR3 loop spans 14 amino acids. CDR1 DFQATT and CDR2 SNEGSKA come from the germline V gene (reference sequence). The CDR3 region is CSRELAGFYNEQFF. In nucleotides, the CDR3 is TGCAGTAGAGAACTAGCGGGCTTTTACAATGAGCAGTTCTTC.

This clonotype was counted at least ten times. The rearrangement joins TRBV19 to TRBJ2-7, with D tentatively TRBD2 (6 bases). The length of the CDR3 is 15 residues. Germline assignment: CDR1 LNHDA and CDR2 SQIVND (reference sequence). V lost 0 bases and J lost 3, with 12 bases in between. DNA for the CDR3: TGTGCCAGTAGTATAGATCGGGACTGGAACTACGAGCAGTACTTC. This encodes CASSIDRDWNYEQYF.

This clonotype was picked up a small number of times. The V call is TRBV3-1, the J call TRBJ1-2; a weak D match, TRBD1 (5 bases). The CDR3 spans 14 residues. The V end was cut by 1 base, the J end by 4 bases, with 10 bases between. CDR1 and CDR2 (germline): LGHDT, YNNKEL (reference sequence). CDR3 nucleotides: TGTGCCAGCAGCCAAGCCTCCGGGGGCTATGGCTACACCTTC. It specifies CASSQASGGYGYTF.

The sample holds many counts of this clonotype. The chain has TRBV19 and TRBJ2-3; TRBD1 agrees at 8 bases. Trimming removed 9 bases from V and 2 bases from J; junction bases left unmatched: 7. The CDR3 has 14 amino acids. Germline V gives CDR1 LNHDA, CDR2 SQIVND (reference sequence). The CDR3 is CASTRGQVTDTQYF. The CDR3 nucleotides are TGTGCCAGCACGAGGGGACAGGTCACAGATACGCAGTATTTT.

This clonotype was counted a few times. CDR3 DNA: TGTGCCAGCAGTGAAGCCACCCAGGCCGGAGATACGCAGTATTTT. This gives the protein CASSEATQAGDTQYF. The chain is built from TRBV6-1 and TRBJ2-3, with no clear D. This CDR3 has 15 amino acids. Trimming left V 0 bases short and J 5 bases short, with 12 bases between. Germline lookup yields CDR1 MNHNS and CDR2 SASEGT.

The V and J genes are TRBV7-9 and TRBJ2-3; 10 bases agree with TRBD2. This CDR3 comprises 16 residues. Germline CDR1 SEHNR, CDR2 FQNEAQ (reference sequence). V gave up 5 bases and J gave up 8 bases; unmatched junction bases: 13. As DNA, the CDR3 is TGTGCCAGCAGCCCACGGACTAGCGGAATGGGGGGTACGCAGTATTTT. Translating it yields CASSPRTSGMGGTQYF.